This TCR beta chain was recovered during a study of T cells after yellow fever vaccination. Overall study results and limits: The study re-detected most primary-vaccination clones after the booster (96% CD4, approximately 87% CD8). A minor fraction of clonotypes spanned both CD4 and CD8 compartments.

The CDR3 extends over 13 amino acids. Trimming cost V 2 bases and J 3 bases, with 5 bases left between them. CDR1 KGHSH and CDR2 LQKENI come from the germline V gene. UMIs and a universal primer site were added when TCR cDNA was made by 5'RACE template switching. TCRdb reprocessed the 5' RACE reads via MiXCR and lists one record per CDR3 protein. The table has 250,000 to 400,000 distinct CDR3 sequences, about 4% seen once. A note on this clonotype: Its antigen is currently unknown.

The input for sequencing was PBMCs, taken 5 days after the yellow fever booster vaccination. The V call is TRBV18, the J call TRBJ2-1; no firm D call. The clonotype was recovered from a man aged 18 to 35 who received the YFV17D yellow fever vaccine. The CDR3 reads CASSPISYNEQFF. The DNA for the CDR3 is TGTGCCAGCTCACCAATTAGCTACAATGAGCAGTTCTTC.